This T cell receptor (beta chain) came from a study of blood T cell repertoires in COVID-19. Using immunoSEQ multiplex PCR, the repertoire was profiled, and TCRdb retains in-frame clones only, with some absent. Of approximately 190,000 clones in the sample, roughly 86% were seen once. The length of the CDR3 is 15 residues. Germline CDR1 and CDR2: SGDLS and YYNGEE. With V trimmed by 2 bases and J by 7 bases, 4 bases remained unmatched. V is TRBV9 and J is TRBJ2-1; TRBD2 matches at 12 bases. The sample consisted of PBMCs or T cells enriched from blood (not recorded which). This sequence was found in a woman aged 40 to 50 in a cohort exposed to, infected with or recovered from COVID-19 (not recorded which). The CDR3 DNA sequence: TGTGCCAGCAGCGTTTTACTAGCGGGGGGTAATGAGCAGTTCTTC. It specifies CASSVLLAGGNEQFF.